The next 32 T cell receptor beta chains were all read from a single sample in a study of monozygotic twins with inflammatory bowel disease. Each CDR3 protein gets one entry in TCRdb, which reprocessed the 5' RACE reads and gives no DNA. This listing includes 300,000 to 350,000 distinct CDR3 sequences. The sequenced sample was blood. Receptor source: a human donor with ulcerative colitis or Crohn's disease, or a healthy co-twin of an affected twin (not recorded which).

The chain couples TRBV7-2 to TRBJ2-2; TCRdb calls TRBD1, which cannot be checked without DNA. CDR1 is SGHTA and CDR2 is FQGNSA in the germline V gene. This CDR3 comprises 14 residues. The CDR3 sequence: CASSQGQVAGELFF. Full variable domain (missing parts from reference TRBV7-2 and TRBJ2-2): GAGVSQSPSNKVTEKGKDVELRCDPISGHTALYWYRQSLGQGLEFLIYFQGNSAPDKSGLPSDRFSAERTGGSVSTLTIQRTQQEDSAVYLCASSQGQVAGELFFGEGSRLTVL.

The chain has TRBV30 and TRBJ1-1; the TRBD1 assignment by TCRdb is unverifiable without DNA. CDR1 is GTSNPN and CDR2 is SVGIG in the germline V gene (reference sequence). The CDR3 length is 16 residues. CDR3 in amino acids: CAWRVAGTVPNTEAFF.

The CDR3 here is CASRPLGDRGTYEQYF. V usage is TRBV5-1 and J usage is TRBJ2-7; the D call of TRBD1 rests on TCRdb alone, since no DNA is present to check it. The CDR3 is 16 residues long. CDR1 and CDR2 (germline): SGHRS, YFSETQ. The variable domain in full, completed from reference TRBV5-1 and TRBJ2-7, reads KAGVTQTPRYLIKTRGQQVTLSCSPISGHRSVSWYQQTPGQGLQFLFEYFSETQRNKGNFPGRFSGRQFSNSRSEMNVSTLELGDSALYLCASRPLGDRGTYEQYFGPGTRLTVT.

The rearrangement uses TRBV7-2 and TRBJ1-2; TCRdb reports TRBD1, a call that lacks DNA to check it against. The CDR3 runs 15 residues. Germline loops: CDR1 SGHTA, CDR2 FQGNSA. The CDR3 protein is CASSLTGGNSYGYTF.

J is TRBJ2-1 and V is TRBV12-3 or TRBV12-4; TCRdb proposes TRBD1, but this gene call is untestable without DNA. This CDR3 has 13 residues. The CDR3 region is CASRSGTVNEQFF.

The V call is TRBV29-1, the J call TRBJ1-4. The CDR3 sequence is 12 residues long. Germline V gene data show CDR1 as SQVTM and CDR2 as ANQGSEA. The CDR3 region is CSVGAINEKLFF.

The chain couples TRBV21-1 to TRBJ2-2. TRBV21-1 is termed a pseudogene. The CDR3 length is 12 residues. CDR3: CASSIYFGELFF.

This chain joins TRBV28 and TRBJ2-7; no DNA is available, so the TRBD2 call from TCRdb remains unchecked. This CDR3 is built from 14 residues. Germline values: CDR1 MDHEN, CDR2 SYDVKM. This CDR3 is CASTLAGGNYEQYF.

This sequence joins TRBV27 and TRBJ2-1; the TCRdb D gene call, TRBD1, has no DNA to confirm it. The CDR3 runs to 14 residues. Germline V lookup: CDR1 MNHEY, CDR2 SMNVEV (reference sequence). This CDR3 reads CASSLGGSNIKQFF.

The rearrangement uses TRBV20-1 and TRBJ1-2; TCRdb's D call of TRBD1 is untestable without DNA. The CDR3 runs 13 residues. Germline V gene data show CDR1 as DFQATT and CDR2 as SNEGSKA (reference sequence). CDR3 in amino acids: CSARVWGNYGYTF.

V and J are TRBV18 and TRBJ2-7; lacking DNA, the TRBD2 call made by TCRdb goes unchecked. This CDR3 has 18 residues. Per germline, CDR1 KGHSH and CDR2 LQKENI. The CDR3 protein is CASSPPISSGWSIYEQYF.

The CDR3: CSVAGQTYEQYF. The chain joins TRBV29-1 to TRBJ2-7; TCRdb's D gene call, TRBD1, goes unchecked for lack of DNA. The CDR3 length is 12 residues. From germline, CDR1 is SQVTM and CDR2 ANQGSEA.

The chain employs TRBV18 and TRBJ2-7; absent DNA, TCRdb's TRBD1 call cannot be checked. The CDR3 sequence is 14 residues long. Germline V gene lookup returns CDR1 KGHSH and CDR2 LQKENI. The CDR3 sequence: CASTAGATDYEQYF.

The rearrangement links TRBV7-2 to TRBJ2-3; with no DNA, the TCRdb D assignment of TRBD2 cannot be verified. The CDR3 is 15 residues long. Looked up from germline, CDR1 is SGHTA and CDR2 is FQGNSA. The CDR3 is CASSLRPSGEGTQYF.

The chain joins TRBV20-1 to TRBJ2-1; TCRdb reports TRBD1, a call that lacks DNA to check it against. The germline V gene has CDR1 DFQATT and CDR2 SNEGSKA (reference sequence). This CDR3 is built from 14 residues. The CDR3 is CSALGQPLYNEQFF.

This sequence joins TRBV28 and TRBJ2-1; absent DNA, TCRdb's TRBD1 call cannot be checked. This CDR3 contains 15 residues. Germline CDR1 MDHEN, CDR2 SYDVKM. This chain's CDR3 is CASSLIGGRYNEQFF.

The chain combines TRBV28 with TRBJ1-6; TCRdb calls TRBD1, which cannot be checked without DNA. This CDR3 is built from 15 residues. Germline V gene lookup returns CDR1 MDHEN and CDR2 SYDVKM. CDR3 sequence: CASRSGDSNNSPLHF.

This chain uses TRBV6-5 with TRBJ1-5. The CDR3 length is 15 residues. Germline V lookup: CDR1 MNHEY, CDR2 SVGAGI. CDR3 residues: CASSYSPGSNQPQHF.

The chain links TRBV29-1 to TRBJ1-1; checking the TCRdb D call of TRBD1 is not possible without DNA. The CDR3 covers 17 residues. Germline assignment: CDR1 SQVTM and CDR2 ANQGSEA. The chain's CDR3 is CSVEDNNRGRGGTEAFF.

This chain connects TRBV7-9 to TRBJ1-1; TCRdb selects TRBD1, and the lack of DNA leaves this call unchecked. The CDR3 sequence is 16 residues long. The germline V gene has CDR1 SEHNR and CDR2 FQNEAQ (reference sequence). This CDR3 reads CASNPDRGIGNTEAFF.

The chain couples TRBV5-1 to TRBJ1-1; TCRdb lists TRBD1, though no DNA is available to test this call. Germline V gene sequence: CDR1 SGHRS, CDR2 YFSETQ. The CDR3 spans 14 residues. CDR3: CASSLSGPLIEAFF.

This rearrangement joins TRBV5-1 to TRBJ2-1; without DNA, the TCRdb call of TRBD2 cannot be checked. The CDR3 is made up of 14 amino acids. Per germline, CDR1 SGHRS and CDR2 YFSETQ. This CDR3 is CASSLASGMDEQFF.

The chain recombines TRBV12-3 or TRBV12-4 with TRBJ2-4; the D gene TCRdb calls, TRBD1, cannot be checked with no DNA. This CDR3 has 14 residues. This CDR3 reads CASSRSPGENIQYF.

This chain links TRBV5-1 with TRBJ2-1; absent DNA, TCRdb's TRBD2 call cannot be checked. The CDR3 consists of 21 residues. In germline, CDR1 is SGHRS, CDR2 YFSETQ. This CDR3 is CASSLRGGQVLAGPRDNEQFF.

The CDR3 loop reads CSPPNGERNEAFF. This rearrangement joins TRBV20-1 to TRBJ1-1; TCRdb returns TRBD1, unconfirmable since there is no DNA. Germline values: CDR1 DFQATT, CDR2 SNEGSKA (reference sequence). This CDR3 is 13 amino acids long.

V usage is TRBV19 and J usage is TRBJ2-2. CDR1 LNHDA and CDR2 SQIVND come from the germline V gene (reference sequence). The CDR3 has 14 amino acids. The CDR3 sequence: CASSIIQNTGELFF.

The V and J genes are TRBV7-2 and TRBJ2-3; absent DNA, TCRdb's TRBD1 call cannot be checked. Germline lookup yields CDR1 SGHTA and CDR2 FQGNSA. This CDR3 contains 16 residues. The chain's CDR3 is CASSRRGGGPTDTQYF.

V is TRBV5-1 and J is TRBJ1-1. This CDR3 region has 13 residues. Germline V gene lookup returns CDR1 SGHRS and CDR2 YFSETQ. The chain's CDR3 is CASSLVQSTEAFF.

V is TRBV5-1 and J is TRBJ2-1; the TCRdb D gene call, TRBD1, has no DNA to confirm it. CDR3 length: 14 amino acids. Germline CDR1 is SGHRS and CDR2 is YFSETQ. The CDR3 region is CASSPGQLYNEQFF.

This chain links TRBV5-6 with TRBJ2-1. This CDR3 is 14 amino acids long. The germline V gene has CDR1 SGHDT and CDR2 YYEEEE. The CDR3 loop is CASRTSGIDNEQFF. Variable domain in full (rest from reference TRBV5-6 and TRBJ2-1): DAGVTQSPTHLIKTRGQQVTLRCSPKSGHDTVSWYQQALGQGPQFIFQYYEEEERQRGNFPDRFSGHQFPNYSSELNVNALLLGDSALYLCASRTSGIDNEQFFGPGTRLTVL.

V is TRBV29-1 and J is TRBJ2-7. The CDR3 consists of 13 residues. CDR1 is SQVTM, CDR2 ANQGSEA, per germline. The CDR3 sequence: CSVDVAGLYEQYF.

The chain carries TRBV29-1 and TRBJ2-7. The CDR3 totals 12 residues. The germline CDR1 and CDR2 sequences are SQVTM and ANQGSEA. The CDR3 loop is CSVQSDTGEQYF.